Listed below are T cell receptor beta chains from one sample, sequenced in a study of cytomegalovirus exposure and HLA in healthy donors. Clones were sequenced by immunoSEQ multiplex PCR, and TCRdb holds only the in-frame ones, with some missing. The sample consists of 150,000 to 200,000 clones, about nine tenths of them appearing once. The sequencing sample was made of PBMCs. These receptors were taken from a man between 18 and 35 years old in good health and CMV-seropositive. Each CDR3 is given with its conserved first and last residue. The D gene is left open where the match is weak. The size field is filled for only some rows; it gives once, few, many or a size class.

d_gene: -
abundance: -
v_gene: TRBV4-1
j_gene: TRBJ2-1
CDR3aa: CASSQVDGGNEQFF
CDR3nt: TGCGCCAGCAGCCAAGTGGATGGAGGGAATGAGCAGTTCTTC

d_gene: -
abundance: -
v_gene: TRBV7-3
j_gene: TRBJ2-1
CDR3aa: CASSLNRLHFIRGNEQFF
CDR3nt: TGTGCCAGCAGCTTAAACCGGCTCCACTTCATTAGAGGCAATGAGCAGTTCTTC

d_gene: TRBD2
abundance: -
v_gene: TRBV28
j_gene: TRBJ2-1
CDR3aa: CAVLGLAGGPLEQFF
CDR3nt: TGTGCCGTTTTGGGACTAGCGGGAGGGCCTTTGGAGCAGTTCTTC

d_gene: TRBD2
abundance: -
v_gene: TRBV19
j_gene: TRBJ2-7
CDR3aa: CASSMSAGLAGYEQYF
CDR3nt: TGTGCCAGTAGTATGAGTGCCGGTCTAGCGGGCTACGAGCAGTACTTC

d_gene: -
abundance: -
v_gene: TRBV30
j_gene: TRBJ1-1
CDR3aa: CAWSVRRGNTEAFF
CDR3nt: TGTGCCTGGAGTGTACGTCGGGGAAACACTGAAGCTTTCTTT

d_gene: -
abundance: few
v_gene: TRBV9
j_gene: TRBJ2-7
CDR3aa: CASSPTGFYEQYF
CDR3nt: TGTGCCAGCAGCCCAACAGGGTTCTACGAGCAGTACTTC

d_gene: -
abundance: -
v_gene: TRBV7-9
j_gene: TRBJ1-1
CDR3aa: CASRDTMNTEAFF
CDR3nt: TGTGCCAGCAGGGACACTATGAACACTGAAGCTTTCTTT

d_gene: -
abundance: -
v_gene: TRBV6-6
j_gene: TRBJ1-1
CDR3aa: CASSLPGVTEAFF
CDR3nt: TGTGCCAGCAGCCTACCGGGGGTTACTGAAGCTTTCTTT

d_gene: TRBD1
abundance: -
v_gene: TRBV7-3
j_gene: TRBJ1-1
CDR3aa: CASSQQGSGTEAFF
CDR3nt: TGTGCCAGCAGCCAACAGGGGTCGGGCACTGAAGCTTTCTTT

d_gene: TRBD2
abundance: -
v_gene: TRBV6-5
j_gene: TRBJ2-2
CDR3aa: CASSYSTSGTSGELFF
CDR3nt: TGTGCCAGCAGTTACTCTACTAGCGGGACATCCGGGGAGCTGTTTTTT

d_gene: -
abundance: -
v_gene: TRBV7-3
j_gene: TRBJ2-1
CDR3aa: CASSLMPGNSYNEQFF
CDR3nt: TGTGCCAGCAGCTTAATGCCCGGGAACTCCTACAATGAGCAGTTCTTC

d_gene: TRBD1
abundance: -
v_gene: TRBV5-1
j_gene: TRBJ1-1
CDR3aa: CASRSAGGYTEAFF
CDR3nt: TGCGCCAGCAGGTCCGCAGGGGGCTATACTGAAGCTTTCTTT

d_gene: -
abundance: -
v_gene: TRBV7-6
j_gene: TRBJ2-3
CDR3aa: CASSNRGTDTQYF
CDR3nt: TGTGCCAGCAGCAACCGGGGCACAGATACGCAGTATTTT

d_gene: TRBD1
abundance: -
v_gene: TRBV2
j_gene: TRBJ2-1
CDR3aa: CASSEDRAAYNEQFF
CDR3nt: TGTGCCAGCAGTGAGGACAGGGCCGCCTACAATGAGCAGTTCTTC

d_gene: -
abundance: -
v_gene: TRBV5-1
j_gene: TRBJ2-1
CDR3aa: CASSLAFAAAYNEQFF
CDR3nt: TGCGCCAGCAGCTTGGCCTTTGCGGCCGCCTACAATGAGCAGTTCTTC

d_gene: -
abundance: -
v_gene: TRBV28
j_gene: TRBJ1-1
CDR3aa: CASSLHGQGRTGTEAFF
CDR3nt: TGTGCCAGCAGTTTACATGGGCAGGGGCGGACGGGTACTGAAGCTTTCTTT

d_gene: -
abundance: once
v_gene: TRBV6-5
j_gene: TRBJ2-1
CDR3aa: CASSYNPRREQFF
CDR3nt: TGTGCCAGCAGTTATAACCCCAGGAGGGAGCAGTTCTTC

d_gene: TRBD1
abundance: -
v_gene: TRBV6-1
j_gene: TRBJ2-5
CDR3aa: CASSRDRVGQETQYF
CDR3nt: TGTGCCAGCAGTCGGGACAGGGTAGGCCAAGAGACCCAGTACTTC

d_gene: -
abundance: -
v_gene: TRBV29-1
j_gene: TRBJ2-1
CDR3aa: CSVEEGLENEQFF
CDR3nt: TGCAGCGTTGAGGAGGGGCTAGAGAATGAGCAGTTCTTC

d_gene: TRBD2
abundance: -
v_gene: TRBV7-9
j_gene: TRBJ2-2
CDR3aa: CASSHTSGPTGELFF
CDR3nt: TGTGCCAGCAGCCACACTAGCGGGCCTACCGGGGAGCTGTTTTTT

d_gene: -
abundance: -
v_gene: TRBV7-2
j_gene: TRBJ1-5
CDR3aa: CASSLSGHLNQPQHF
CDR3nt: TGTGCCAGCAGCTTATCCGGACACCTGAATCAGCCCCAGCATTTT

d_gene: TRBD1
abundance: -
v_gene: TRBV7-9
j_gene: TRBJ2-7
CDR3aa: CASSLGSPGQGYEQYF
CDR3nt: TGTGCCAGCAGCTTAGGTAGCCCCGGACAGGGCTACGAGCAGTACTTC

d_gene: -
abundance: -
v_gene: TRBV2
j_gene: TRBJ1-3
CDR3aa: CASSLSGNTIYF
CDR3nt: TGTGCCAGCAGTCTCTCTGGAAACACCATATATTTT

d_gene: TRBD1
abundance: -
v_gene: TRBV27
j_gene: TRBJ1-2
CDR3aa: CASSRTGAYGYTF
CDR3nt: TGTGCCAGCAGTCGAACAGGGGCCTATGGCTACACCTTC

d_gene: -
abundance: -
v_gene: TRBV6-5
j_gene: TRBJ2-5
CDR3aa: CASRPAPGQGTQYF
CDR3nt: TGTGCCAGCAGACCCGCCCCTGGCCAGGGGACCCAGTACTTC

d_gene: TRBD2
abundance: -
v_gene: TRBV7-3
j_gene: TRBJ2-2
CDR3aa: CASSYASGTGELFF
CDR3nt: TGTGCCAGCAGTTACGCTAGCGGGACCGGGGAGCTGTTTTTT

d_gene: TRBD2
abundance: -
v_gene: TRBV15
j_gene: TRBJ2-7
CDR3aa: CATSRGPSGKSEQYF
CDR3nt: TGTGCCACCAGCAGGGGACCTAGCGGGAAATCCGAGCAGTACTTC

d_gene: TRBD1
abundance: -
v_gene: TRBV5-3
j_gene: TRBJ2-1
CDR3aa: CARSGGQPSLSYNEQFF
CDR3nt: TGTGCCAGAAGCGGGGGACAGCCTAGTCTCTCCTACAATGAGCAGTTCTTC

d_gene: -
abundance: -
v_gene: TRBV28
j_gene: TRBJ2-5
CDR3aa: CASSFLTGIQETQYF
CDR3nt: TGTGCCAGCAGTTTCTTAACAGGGATCCAAGAGACCCAGTACTTC

d_gene: -
abundance: -
v_gene: TRBV4-2
j_gene: TRBJ2-7
CDR3aa: CASSQDLPYEQYF
CDR3nt: TGTGCCAGCAGCCAAGACCTACCCTACGAGCAGTACTTC

d_gene: TRBD1
abundance: -
v_gene: TRBV15
j_gene: TRBJ1-2
CDR3aa: CATSPGTGGIYGYTF
CDR3nt: TGTGCCACCAGTCCCGGGACAGGGGGGATCTATGGCTACACCTTC

d_gene: -
abundance: once
v_gene: TRBV6-6
j_gene: TRBJ2-7
CDR3aa: CASSYPRVYEQYF
CDR3nt: TGTGCCAGCAGTTACCCCAGGGTATACGAGCAGTACTTC

d_gene: -
abundance: -
v_gene: TRBV5-1
j_gene: TRBJ2-1
CDR3aa: CASSLARAGIGDEQFF
CDR3nt: TGCGCCAGCAGCTTGGCCAGGGCAGGGATAGGCGATGAGCAGTTCTTC

d_gene: TRBD1
abundance: -
v_gene: TRBV9
j_gene: TRBJ2-6
CDR3aa: CASSVALDRGSSGANVLTF
CDR3nt: TGTGCCAGCAGCGTAGCCCTGGACAGGGGAAGCTCTGGGGCCAACGTCCTGACTTTC

d_gene: -
abundance: -
v_gene: TRBV5-1
j_gene: TRBJ2-3
CDR3aa: CATKLEGTDTQYF
CDR3nt: TGCGCCACCAAGTTAGAGGGCACAGATACGCAGTATTTT

d_gene: -
abundance: -
v_gene: TRBV30
j_gene: TRBJ1-3
CDR3aa: CAWSVAEGNTIYF
CDR3nt: TGTGCCTGGAGTGTGGCCGAAGGAAACACCATATATTTT

d_gene: TRBD2
abundance: -
v_gene: TRBV6-1
j_gene: TRBJ2-5
CDR3aa: CASSEPGGRETQYF
CDR3nt: TGTGCCAGCAGTGAACCGGGGGGGCGGGAGACCCAGTACTTC

d_gene: TRBD1
abundance: -
v_gene: TRBV14
j_gene: TRBJ1-1
CDR3aa: CASSSKTGSNTEAFF
CDR3nt: TGTGCCAGCAGCTCAAAGACAGGGAGCAACACTGAAGCTTTCTTT

d_gene: -
abundance: -
v_gene: TRBV5-4
j_gene: TRBJ2-1
CDR3aa: CASSLGQFEQFF
CDR3nt: TGTGCCAGCAGCTTGGGACAGTTTGAGCAGTTCTTC

d_gene: TRBD2
abundance: -
v_gene: TRBV7-9
j_gene: TRBJ2-3
CDR3aa: CASSRSGMGTDTQYF
CDR3nt: TGTGCCAGCAGCCGTAGCGGGATGGGCACAGATACGCAGTATTTT

d_gene: -
abundance: -
v_gene: TRBV5-6
j_gene: TRBJ2-3
CDR3aa: CASSLFPEADTQYF
CDR3nt: TGTGCCAGCAGCTTGTTTCCGGAGGCAGATACGCAGTATTTT

d_gene: TRBD2
abundance: -
v_gene: TRBV28
j_gene: TRBJ2-7
CDR3aa: CASSATGALGGLAGPSYEQYF
CDR3nt: TGTGCCAGCAGCGCCACGGGGGCCCTAGGAGGACTAGCGGGCCCTTCCTACGAGCAGTACTTC

d_gene: TRBD1
abundance: -
v_gene: TRBV7-9
j_gene: TRBJ2-7
CDR3aa: CASSLIGDRTYEQYF
CDR3nt: TGTGCCAGCAGCTTAATAGGGGACAGAACCTACGAGCAGTACTTC

d_gene: TRBD1
abundance: -
v_gene: TRBV27
j_gene: TRBJ2-5
CDR3aa: CASSRDRGLSVETQYF
CDR3nt: TGTGCCAGCAGCCGGGACAGGGGTCTATCGGTGGAGACCCAGTACTTC

d_gene: -
abundance: -
v_gene: TRBV28
j_gene: TRBJ1-5
CDR3aa: CASSKTQGSQPQHF
CDR3nt: TGTGCCAGCAGTAAGACACAGGGTAGTCAGCCCCAGCATTTT

d_gene: TRBD1
abundance: -
v_gene: TRBV11-1
j_gene: TRBJ2-7
CDR3aa: CASSPDRGNSYEQYF
CDR3nt: TGTGCCAGCAGCCCGGACAGGGGAAATTCCTACGAGCAGTACTTC

d_gene: TRBD1
abundance: -
v_gene: TRBV19
j_gene: TRBJ1-1
CDR3aa: CASSIPGTGDAFF
CDR3nt: TGTGCCAGTAGTATTCCCGGGACAGGGGACGCTTTCTTT

d_gene: TRBD1
abundance: -
v_gene: TRBV14
j_gene: TRBJ2-1
CDR3aa: CASSQRQGKESSYNEQFF
CDR3nt: TGTGCCAGCAGCCAAAGACAGGGGAAGGAAAGCTCCTACAATGAGCAGTTCTTC

d_gene: TRBD2
abundance: many
v_gene: TRBV7-9
j_gene: TRBJ2-7
CDR3aa: CASSLGGTRNEQYF
CDR3nt: TGTGCCAGCAGCTTAGGTGGGACTAGAAACGAGCAGTACTTC

d_gene: TRBD2
abundance: -
v_gene: TRBV7-6
j_gene: TRBJ2-7
CDR3aa: CASSLGAGGPAGSYEQYF
CDR3nt: TGTGCCAGCAGCTTAGGAGCGGGAGGGCCGGCAGGGTCCTACGAGCAGTACTTC

d_gene: -
abundance: -
v_gene: TRBV7-9
j_gene: TRBJ2-7
CDR3aa: CASSFGPRGGEQYF
CDR3nt: TGTGCCAGCAGCTTCGGTCCTAGGGGCGGCGAGCAGTACTTC